This T cell receptor beta chain came from a study of shared clonotypes between healthy human individuals. Profiling relied on immunoSEQ multiplex PCR, and the TCRdb table lists in-frame clones only, not all of them. The table shows roughly 2 million clones, with 95% occurring only once. The CDR3 runs 16 residues. The trim removed 6 bases at V and 3 bases at J, leaving 8 bases unmatched. Germline V CDR1 and CDR2: LNHDA, SQIVND (reference sequence). Input material: naive CD4+ T cells sorted from blood. Stated subset: CD45RA+ positively selected. This receptor was identified in a man between 18 and 29 years old in good health. The rearrangement joins TRBV19 to TRBJ2-2; TRBD1 agrees at 9 bases. CDR3 in amino acids: CASSPTGTGHTGELFF. In nucleotides, the CDR3 is TGTGCCAGTAGCCCAACCGGGACAGGGCACACCGGGGAGCTGTTTTTT.